This TCR beta chain is from a study of T-cell memory formation after mild COVID-19. Study-wide results and limits: Certain responding clones were present in pre-infection memory, suggesting participation of cross-reactive memory. Whereas later expanders leaned CD4+, clones contracting day 15 to 85 showed a balanced CD4/CD8 makeup.

The TCR alpha and TCR beta cDNA libraries, bearing sample barcodes and UMIs, were generated by 5'RACE using constant-segment primers. TCRdb redid the calling of the 5' RACE reads with MiXCR, one entry per CDR3 protein. The profile shows 34,000 or so distinct CDR3 sequences, roughly 7.2% of them singletons. This clonotype was seen at least ten times. Its antigen is undetermined. The CDR3 totals 14 residues. CDR1 is SGHTA and CDR2 is FQGTGA in the germline V gene. The V gene end was trimmed by 7 bases and the J gene end by 0 bases; junction bases not matched to a gene: 2. The sample was PBMCs or a T cell subset sorted from them (not recorded which). The gene calls are TRBV7-3 and TRBJ2-1; TRBD2 aligns across 8 bases. The source of this sequence is a man in his late teens or twenties who had mild COVID-19 (a few samples of this study predate the infection). Cell type and time point are not known. CDR3 sequence: CASTAGGSYNEQFF. The CDR3 region has the DNA TGTGCCAGCACGGCGGGGGGCTCCTACAATGAGCAGTTCTTC.